The clone carrying this T cell receptor (beta chain) was observed a few times. This entry is derived from a study of shared clonotypes between healthy human individuals. The V and J ends lost 0 bases and 6 bases respectively, with 8 bases between them. CDR3 size: 13 residues. CDR1 is ENHRY and CDR2 is SYGVKD in the germline V gene. Assay used: immunoSEQ multiplex PCR; TCRdb lists only in-frame clones, some missing. Here the sample spans about 330,000 clones, roughly 91% being singletons. Input material: memory CD8+ T cells sorted from blood. Subset denoted: CD45RO+ cells pooled with CCR7-negative TemRA cells. This TCR derives from a man in his late teens or twenties in good health. The J gene is TRBJ1-2, the V gene TRBV10-3; D remains unclear. For the CDR3, the DNA is TGTGCCATCAGTGAGTCTGGAGGGCATGGCTACACCTTC. It translates to CAISESGGHGYTF.